This record looks at one T cell receptor beta chain sequence and its context. This clonotype has at least ten counts. Its antigen is not yet known. No qualities accompany the bases; no much larger clone lies one base away. Library preparation used multiplex PCR. Sequencing instrument: Illumina HiSeq 4000. iRepertoire HTBI primers and Arm-PCR amplification of CDR3 regions were used to construct TCR beta libraries. Before sequencing, the PCR products underwent gel purification. As for how the authors treated the data: A total of fewer than 80 TRBV and 14 TRBJ segments were identified across samples and were used for gene usage analysis of CDR3 amino acid clonotypes. Filtered high-quality paired reads were merged into contigs using COPE and FqMerger. BLAST was used to align contigs to IMGT TRBV, TRBD and TRBJ reference genes, and CDR3 was defined according to IMGT. Any clonotype with a frequency above 0.1% was classified as a highly expanded clone. Shannon entropy was used to measure repertoire diversity, and the Gini coefficient was used to measure V-J evenness. Clonotypes shared by more than one individual were considered public. TCRdb reprocessing: public reads trimmed at Q25 with fastp, clones called with MiXCR, in-frame beta chains kept. Under each unique CDR3 protein, matching rows form one entry showing the most common genes and DNA. In this record, the V and J calls reflect TCRdb's handling and not the investigators' own analysis. The sample table lists 250,000 or so distinct CDR3 sequences, about 17% of them with a count of one. The leading ten clones occupy around 13% of the sample.

This sample is part of a study of regulatory T cells in long-lasting Graves disease (dated by TCRdb to the early 2020s). Turning to the overall study: Patients with newly diagnosed Graves' disease had been on antithyroid drugs for under 3 months. Persistent Graves' disease patients were compared with newly diagnosed Graves' disease patients by peripheral blood TCR sequencing and RNA sequencing. The study was registered as a clinical trial and conducted in China. TCR sequencing covered around 13 persistent and 20 newly diagnosed Graves' disease patients, some 33 samples in total.

Broad study findings and their caveats: Persistent patients shared more public clonotypes among themselves (under 3,000) than newly diagnosed patients did (roughly 920). Lower TCR Shannon entropy and fewer highly expanded clones were observed in persistent Graves' disease patients than in newly diagnosed patients, which suggested clonal expansion. The authors noted that the small sample size was a limitation that may lower accuracy. Only the TCR beta chain was sequenced and analyzed. Peripheral blood alone was examined, since thyroid tissue, which constituted the primary lesion, could not be accessed. TRBV28, TRBJ1-2 and TRBJ2-5 were preferentially used in persistent disease, while TRBV20-1 and TRBJ2-1 were favored in newly diagnosed disease.

Clipping removes 1 base from V and 5 bases from J, with 5 as the unmatched junction base count. The CDR3 covers 15 residues, taking in both the cysteine and the phenylalanine. The DNA shown is the 45-base CDR3, in frame from base 1. The germline V gene (reference sequence) yields LGHDT for CDR1 and YNNKEL for CDR2. The intended sense of this specimen's time point label: newly diagnosed GD, antithyroid drugs for less than 3 months. RNA was extracted from PBMCs in TRIzol for both TCR sequencing and RNA sequencing. The diagnosis of Graves' disease followed American Thyroid Association guidelines. The patients came from an endocrinology department in Xi'an, China. Each patient gave roughly 8.4 milliliters of peripheral blood, collected in an EDTA anticoagulant tube. PBMCs were isolated by Ficoll Paque Plus density gradient separation without further T cell sorting. RNA quality was checked with an Agilent 2100 Bioanalyzer and agarose gel, and concentration with a NanoDrop 2000.

These data were likewise used in another study, on T cells in Graves' hyperthyroidism and ophthalmopathy. As that second study puts it: A patient counted as having stable Graves' hyperthyroidism if no progression to ophthalmopathy occurred over 18 months of follow-up. Hyperthyroidism patients were aged 18 to 65 years and newly diagnosed, with disease duration of less than 2 months. The study excluded patients with uncontrolled infections, other autoimmune diseases, pregnancy or lactation. Diagnoses were based on clinical symptoms, serum thyroxine and TRAb, thyroid ultrasound and orbital computed tomography. For the first round of RT-PCR on the TCR CDR3, the HTBI primer set was used together with the Qiagen OneStep RT-PCR kit. Blood samples also contained most of the expanded thyroid clonotypes (frequency above 0.001), which suggests that blood repertoires may reflect thyroid immune responses. Ophthalmopathy was separated from stable hyperthyroidism by a 13 V-J signature model, with approximately 85% sensitivity and about 81% specificity obtained in cross-validation and 80%/75% obtained in testing. In validation, progression to ophthalmopathy was predicted by the model with 65% to 71% sensitivity and nearly 75% specificity, a median of approximately 7.1 months before onset. To identify TCR V-J signatures that set the groups apart, the researchers used a discovery cohort of roughly 100 patients, made up of roughly 40 with Graves' ophthalmopathy and about 60 with stable Graves' hyperthyroidism. Prospective prediction of ophthalmopathy was tested in an independent validation cohort consisting of 18 hyperthyroidism patients and around 16 patients who later progressed to ophthalmopathy. The 90 to 100 discovery patients were randomly divided into training and test sets at a 7:3 ratio. Thyroid tissue and blood T-cell repertoires from about 6 Graves' hyperthyroidism patients were also compared in the study. After sampling, hyperthyroidism patients received methimazole starting at 30 mg daily, and ophthalmopathy patients received high-dose intravenous methylprednisolone. The libraries were constructed in a second round of multiplex PCR and then size-selected and purified. Sequencing of the libraries was done on an Illumina HiSeq2000 using paired-end 100 bp reads. SOAPnuke was used to process the raw data, with reads discarded if the reads contained adapters or uncalled bases, had a mean Phred below 15, or lacked an exact constant-primer or identifier match. High-quality paired reads were merged using COPE v1.2.5, and each unique nucleotide sequence was defined as a clonotype. MiTCR v1.1 was used to align the clonotypes against IMGT TRBV, TRBD and TRBJ reference segments. The analysis included only V-J combinations with a frequency above 0.0001, which together covered roughly 99% of the repertoires. The TCS score was defined as F50 (clonal expansion) divided by E x V (chaos), with BLOSUM62-based TCRdist calculated between CDR3 peptides within each V-J. Welch's t-statistics and random forest reduced 500 to 550 V-J features to 10 to 15, which were used in a naive Bayes classifier (R e1071). No statistical method was used to fix the sample size in advance, and group allocation was not hidden from the investigators. According to the paper, TCR Vbeta CDR3 sequencing was carried out on 120 to 150 peripheral blood samples, which came from under 50 ophthalmopathy, under 85 hyperthyroidism and around 17 progressor patients.

This specimen was peripheral blood mononuclear cells (PBMCs), taken at new diagnosis, from a patient treated with antithyroid drugs. This chain joins TRBV3-1 to TRBJ2-7, and TRBD2 aligns with 10 junction nucleotides. This TCR was sampled from a young woman with Graves disease. Donor details come from another sample of the same person, matched by shared clones. The base sequence is TGTGCCAGCAGCCAAGGTTCCCTAGCGGGGGACGAGCAGTACTTC. Translated, it gives CASSQGSLAGDEQYF.